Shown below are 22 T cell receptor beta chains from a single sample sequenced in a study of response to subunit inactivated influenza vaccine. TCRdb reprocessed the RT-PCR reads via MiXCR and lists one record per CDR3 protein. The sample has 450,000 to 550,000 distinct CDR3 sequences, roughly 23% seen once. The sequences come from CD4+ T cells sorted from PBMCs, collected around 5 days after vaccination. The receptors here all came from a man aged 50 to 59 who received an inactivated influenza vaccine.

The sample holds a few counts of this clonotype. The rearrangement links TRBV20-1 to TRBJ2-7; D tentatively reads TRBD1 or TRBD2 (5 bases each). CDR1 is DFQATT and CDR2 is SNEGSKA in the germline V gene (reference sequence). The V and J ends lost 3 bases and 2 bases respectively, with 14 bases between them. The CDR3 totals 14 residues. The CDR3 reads CSASHEGRPYEQYF. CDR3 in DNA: TGCAGTGCTAGTCATGAGGGACGCCCCTACGAGCAGTACTTC.

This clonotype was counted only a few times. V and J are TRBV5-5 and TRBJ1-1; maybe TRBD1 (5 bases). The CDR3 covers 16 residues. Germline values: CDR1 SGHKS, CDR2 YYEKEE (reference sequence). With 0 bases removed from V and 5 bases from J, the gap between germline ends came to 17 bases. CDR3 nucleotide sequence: TGTGCCAGCAGCTTGGGGATTGGTCAGGGCGAGACTGAAGCTTTCTTT. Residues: CASSLGIGQGETEAFF.

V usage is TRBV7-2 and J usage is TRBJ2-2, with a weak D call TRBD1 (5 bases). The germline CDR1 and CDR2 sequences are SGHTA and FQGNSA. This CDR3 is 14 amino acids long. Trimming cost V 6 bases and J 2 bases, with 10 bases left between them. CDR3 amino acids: CASRGRTNTGELFF. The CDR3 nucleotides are TGTGCCAGCAGAGGACGGACAAACACCGGGGAGCTGTTTTTT.

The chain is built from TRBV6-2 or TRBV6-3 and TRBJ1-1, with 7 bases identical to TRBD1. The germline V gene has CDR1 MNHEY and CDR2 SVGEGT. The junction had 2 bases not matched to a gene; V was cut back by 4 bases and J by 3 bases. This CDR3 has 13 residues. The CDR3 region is CASSSRGDTEAFF. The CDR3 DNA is TGTGCCAGCAGTTCCAGGGGGGACACTGAAGCTTTCTTT.

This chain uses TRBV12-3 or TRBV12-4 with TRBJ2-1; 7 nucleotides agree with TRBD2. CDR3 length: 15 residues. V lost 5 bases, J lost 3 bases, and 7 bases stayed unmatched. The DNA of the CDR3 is TGTGCCAGCAGTCGACGGCGGGGGTACTACAATGAGCAGTTCTTC. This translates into CASSRRRGYYNEQFF.

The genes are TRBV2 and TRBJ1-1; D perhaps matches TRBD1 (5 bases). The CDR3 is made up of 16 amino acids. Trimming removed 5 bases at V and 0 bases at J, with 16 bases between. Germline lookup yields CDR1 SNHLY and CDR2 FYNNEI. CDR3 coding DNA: TGTGCCAGCAGTCTGCTCCTCAGGGCGTTGAACACTGAAGCTTTCTTT. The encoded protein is CASSLLLRALNTEAFF.

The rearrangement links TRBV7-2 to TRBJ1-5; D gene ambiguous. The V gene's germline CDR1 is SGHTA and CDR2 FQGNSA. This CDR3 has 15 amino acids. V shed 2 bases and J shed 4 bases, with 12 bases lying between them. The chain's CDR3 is CASSLTTLPNQPQHF. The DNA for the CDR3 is TGTGCCAGCAGCTTAACAACCTTGCCAAATCAGCCCCAGCATTTT.

The CDR3 spells CASSTWTGGMRLFF. The CDR3 DNA is TGTGCCAGCAGCACTTGGACAGGGGGCATGCGATTGTTCTTC. V usage is TRBV21-1 and J usage is TRBJ2-1; the table gives TRBD1 as D, unverified against the DNA. TRBV21-1 is a pseudogene locus. There are 14 residues in the CDR3.

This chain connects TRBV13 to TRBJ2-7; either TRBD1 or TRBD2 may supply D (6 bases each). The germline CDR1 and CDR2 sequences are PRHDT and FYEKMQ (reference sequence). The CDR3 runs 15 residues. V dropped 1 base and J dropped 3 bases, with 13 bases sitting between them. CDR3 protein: CASSLVRGPIYEQYF. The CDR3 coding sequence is TGTGCCAGCAGCTTAGTTCGGGGGCCGATCTACGAGCAGTACTTC.

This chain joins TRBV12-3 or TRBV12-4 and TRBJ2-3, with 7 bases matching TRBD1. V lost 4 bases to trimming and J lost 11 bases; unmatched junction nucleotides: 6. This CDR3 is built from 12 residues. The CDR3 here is CASSSRQGGQYF. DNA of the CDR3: TGTGCCAGCAGTTCTCGACAGGGTGGGCAGTATTTT.

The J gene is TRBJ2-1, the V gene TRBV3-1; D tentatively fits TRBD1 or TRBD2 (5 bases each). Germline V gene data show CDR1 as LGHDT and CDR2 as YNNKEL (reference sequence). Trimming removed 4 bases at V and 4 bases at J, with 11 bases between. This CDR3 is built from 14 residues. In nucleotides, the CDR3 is TGTGCCAGCAGCCGAGGGGACGGTTACAATGAGCAGTTCTTC. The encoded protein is CASSRGDGYNEQFF.

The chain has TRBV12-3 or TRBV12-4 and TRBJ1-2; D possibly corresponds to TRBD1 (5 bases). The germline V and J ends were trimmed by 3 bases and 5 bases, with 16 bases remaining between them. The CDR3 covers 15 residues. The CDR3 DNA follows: TGTGCCAGCAGTTTGGCGCACAGGAAAATTTATGGCTACACCTTC. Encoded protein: CASSLAHRKIYGYTF.

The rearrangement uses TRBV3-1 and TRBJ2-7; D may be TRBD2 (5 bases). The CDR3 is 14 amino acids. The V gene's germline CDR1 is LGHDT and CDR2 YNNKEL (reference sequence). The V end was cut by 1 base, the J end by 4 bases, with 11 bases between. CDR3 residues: CASSQGPGLYEQYF. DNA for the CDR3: TGTGCCAGCAGCCAAGGGCCGGGGTTATACGAGCAGTACTTC.

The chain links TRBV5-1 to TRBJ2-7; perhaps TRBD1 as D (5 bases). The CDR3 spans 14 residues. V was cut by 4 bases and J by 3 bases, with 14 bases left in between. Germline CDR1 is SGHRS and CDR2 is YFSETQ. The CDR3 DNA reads TGCGCCAGCAGCCCCGGAGACAGAGACTACGAGCAGTACTTC. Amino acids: CASSPGDRDYEQYF.

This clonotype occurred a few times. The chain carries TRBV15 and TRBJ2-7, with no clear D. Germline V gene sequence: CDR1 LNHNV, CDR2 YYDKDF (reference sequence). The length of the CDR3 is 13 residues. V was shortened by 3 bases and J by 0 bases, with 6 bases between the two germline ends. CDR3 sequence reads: CATSSQPSYEQYF. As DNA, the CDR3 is TGTGCCACCAGCAGTCAACCCTCCTACGAGCAGTACTTC.

This chain's CDR3 is CASSHPAGVSRNIQYF. CDR3 nucleotides: TGTGCCAGCAGCCATCCTGCGGGAGTATCCAGAAACATTCAGTACTTC. V usage is TRBV3-1 and J usage is TRBJ2-4; 7 nucleotides line up with TRBD2. Unmatched junction bases numbered 11, after V lost 3 bases and J lost 6 bases. The CDR3 totals 16 residues. CDR1 and CDR2 from the germline V gene are LGHDT and YNNKEL (reference sequence). The variable domain in full, completed from reference TRBV3-1 and TRBJ2-4, reads DTAVSQTPKYLVTQMGNDKSIKCEQNLGHDTMYWYKQDSKKFLKIMFSYNNKELIINETVPNRFSPKSPDKAHLNLHINSLELGDSAVYFCASSHPAGVSRNIQYFGAGTRLSVL.

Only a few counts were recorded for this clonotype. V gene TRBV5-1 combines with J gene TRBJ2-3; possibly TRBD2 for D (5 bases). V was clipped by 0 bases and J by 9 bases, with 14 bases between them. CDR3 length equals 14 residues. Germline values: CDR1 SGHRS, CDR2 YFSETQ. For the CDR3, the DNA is TGCGCCAGCAGCTTGGTTGTGAACGGGGAAACGCAGTATTTT. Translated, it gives CASSLVVNGETQYF. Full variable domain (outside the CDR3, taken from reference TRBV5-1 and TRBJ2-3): KAGVTQTPRYLIKTRGQQVTLSCSPISGHRSVSWYQQTPGQGLQFLFEYFSETQRNKGNFPGRFSGRQFSNSRSEMNVSTLELGDSALYLCASSLVVNGETQYFGPGTRLTVL.

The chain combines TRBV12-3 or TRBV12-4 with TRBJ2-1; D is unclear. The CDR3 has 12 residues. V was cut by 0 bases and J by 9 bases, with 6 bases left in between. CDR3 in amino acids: CASSLAAIEQFF. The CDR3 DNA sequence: TGTGCCAGCAGTTTAGCCGCCATTGAGCAGTTCTTC.

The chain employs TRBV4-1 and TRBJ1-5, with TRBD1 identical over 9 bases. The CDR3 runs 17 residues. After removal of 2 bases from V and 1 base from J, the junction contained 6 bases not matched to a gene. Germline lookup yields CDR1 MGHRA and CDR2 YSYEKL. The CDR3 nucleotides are TGCGCCAGCAGCCAACCGGGACAGGGTCCCAGCAATCAGCCCCAGCATTTT. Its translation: CASSQPGQGPSNQPQHF.

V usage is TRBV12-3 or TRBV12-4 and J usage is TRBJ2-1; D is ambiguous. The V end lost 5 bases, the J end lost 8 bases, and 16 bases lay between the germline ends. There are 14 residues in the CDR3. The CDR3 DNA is TGTGCCAGCAGTCCCCGGACGGTTAGGCATGAGCAGTTCTTC. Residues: CASSPRTVRHEQFF.

CDR3 sequence (DNA): TGTGCCAGCAGTTTTCGCAGCTGGGAGCTGTTTTTT. Encoded protein: CASSFRSWELFF. The rearrangement uses TRBV12-3 or TRBV12-4 and TRBJ2-2, with D unclear. The V end was cut by 3 bases, the J end by 9 bases, with 8 bases between. This CDR3 has 12 amino acids.

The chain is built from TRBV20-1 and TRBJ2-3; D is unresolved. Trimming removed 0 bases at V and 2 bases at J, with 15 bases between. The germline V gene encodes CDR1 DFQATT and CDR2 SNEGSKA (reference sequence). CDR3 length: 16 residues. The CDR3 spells CSARDRARDLTDTQYF. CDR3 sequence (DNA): TGCAGTGCTAGAGATAGGGCTAGAGATCTCACAGATACGCAGTATTTT.